Presented here are 28 T cell receptor beta chains from one specimen sequenced in a study of T cell changes during pregnancy in multiple sclerosis. Assay used: immunoSEQ multiplex PCR; TCRdb lists only in-frame clones, some missing. The sample gives 43,000 or so clones, approximately 90% of which show up once; about 2% is in the top ten. The sample here was peripheral blood, taken in the first trimester of pregnancy. The receptor set was obtained from a female donor with multiple sclerosis, enrolled in a pregnancy study.

CDR3 sequence: CASSVARDRANTGELFF. In DNA, the CDR3 is TGTGCCAGCAGCGTAGCCCGGGACAGGGCGAACACCGGGGAGCTGTTTTTT. The genes are TRBV9 and TRBJ2-2; TRBD1 agrees at 9 bases. There are 17 residues in the CDR3. From germline, CDR1 is SGDLS and CDR2 YYNGEE. V lost 0 bases, J lost 0 bases, and 3 bases stayed unmatched.

The chain employs TRBV15 and TRBJ1-2; weak D call: TRBD1 (5 bases). V was trimmed by 4 bases and J by 4 bases, leaving 7 bases between them. Germline-derived CDR1 and CDR2 are LNHNV and YYDKDF (reference sequence). The CDR3 runs to 12 residues. CDR3 sequence: CATSTDSYGYTF. The CDR3, as DNA: TGTGCCACCAGCACCGACAGCTATGGCTACACCTTC.

The chain is built from TRBV6-1 and TRBJ2-3, with a weak D call TRBD2 (6 bases). The CDR3 sequence is 14 residues long. CDR1 and CDR2 from the germline V gene are MNHNS and SASEGT. V dropped 7 bases and J dropped 2 bases, with 13 bases sitting between them. The CDR3 coding sequence is TGTGCCAGCACGCGGGGAACCTTCACAGATACGCAGTATTTT. Translated, it gives CASTRGTFTDTQYF.

This clone has more than one count but fewer than ten. The CDR3 reads CASSPPGRGRLEAFF. The CDR3 DNA sequence: TGTGCCAGCTCACCACCGGGCAGGGGGCGTCTCGAAGCTTTCTTT. V and J are TRBV18 and TRBJ1-1, with 8 bases identical to TRBD1. CDR3 size: 15 residues. Germline CDR1 is KGHSH and CDR2 is LQKENI. Losses at the gene ends were 0 bases for V and 8 bases for J; bases not matched to a gene: 8.

The V gene is TRBV11-1, the J gene TRBJ2-1; a weak D match, TRBD2 (5 bases). The CDR3 totals 14 residues. CDR1 and CDR2 from the germline V gene are SGHAT and FQDESV (reference sequence). The V end lost 6 bases, the J end lost 0 bases, and 9 bases lay between the germline ends. CDR3 region: CASRGLFSYNEQFF. The CDR3 nucleotides are TGTGCCAGCAGAGGACTCTTCTCCTACAATGAGCAGTTCTTC. Full variable domain (remainder filled in from reference TRBV11-1 and TRBJ2-1): EAEVAQSPRYKITEKSQAVAFWCDPISGHATLYWYRQILGQGPELLVQFQDESVVDDSQLPKDRFSAERLKGVDSTLKIQPAELGDSAMYLCASRGLFSYNEQFFGPGTRLTVL.

The gene calls are TRBV5-1 and TRBJ1-2, with 9 bases lining up with TRBD1. This CDR3 is 15 amino acids long. J lost 4 bases, V lost 2 bases, and 6 bases had no gene match. The germline gives CDR1 SGHRS, CDR2 YFSETQ. The CDR3 spells CASSFEPGQGYGYTF. In DNA form, the CDR3 reads TGCGCCAGCAGCTTTGAACCGGGACAGGGCTATGGCTACACCTTC.

The chain is built from TRBV10-3 and TRBJ2-3, with D perhaps matching TRBD1 (6 bases). The V end lost 8 bases, the J end lost 3 bases, and 15 bases lay between the germline ends. This CDR3 is built from 14 residues. CDR1 and CDR2 (germline): ENHRY, SYGVKD. Written as DNA, the CDR3 is TGTGCCATCGAAGGCCGGACAGAAACAGATACGCAGTATTTT. Translation: CAIEGRTETDTQYF.

This clone has just a few counts. The V gene is TRBV7-6, the J gene TRBJ2-2; the match to TRBD2 covers 7 bases. V lost 1 base and J lost 4; bases outside the gene matches: 3. CDR1 SGHVS and CDR2 FNYEAQ come from the germline V gene. The length of the CDR3 is 15 residues. CDR3 nucleotides: TGTGCCAGCAGCTTAGGGACTAGTTTCACCGGGGAGCTGTTTTTT. Protein sequence: CASSLGTSFTGELFF. The full variable domain, in which reference TRBV7-6 and TRBJ2-2 provide the parts outside the CDR3, is GAGVSQSPRYKVTKRGQDVALRCDPISGHVSLYWYRQALGQGPEFLTYFNYEAQQDKSGLPNDRFSAERPEGSISTLTIQRTEQRDSAMYRCASSLGTSFTGELFFGEGSRLTVL.

This rearrangement joins TRBV30 to TRBJ2-7, with 8 bases that match TRBD2. The length of the CDR3 is 15 residues. V gave up 2 bases and J gave up 3 bases; unmatched junction bases: 9. The germline gives CDR1 GTSNPN, CDR2 SVGIG (reference sequence). CDR3 in amino acids: CAWSPTGLDDYEQYF. In DNA form, the CDR3 reads TGTGCCTGGAGTCCCACGGGACTAGATGACTACGAGCAGTACTTC.

In nucleotides, the CDR3 is TGTGCCAGCAGTTACTCGACAGGGAGCGAAAAACTGTTTTTT. Translated: CASSYSTGSEKLFF. This rearrangement joins TRBV6-5 to TRBJ1-4; TRBD1 agrees at 7 bases. J lost 8 bases, V lost 0 bases, and 3 bases had no gene match. This CDR3 comprises 14 residues. Germline V gene data show CDR1 as MNHEY and CDR2 as SVGAGI.

This clone was seen once. J is TRBJ1-2 and V is TRBV6-5; D unresolved. The ends were cut back, 1 base at V and 6 bases at J, with 15 bases in the middle. The V gene's germline CDR1 is MNHEY and CDR2 SVGAGI. CDR3 length equals 15 residues. The CDR3 region has the DNA TGTGCCAGCAGTTACTTCCGAAGAGGGTACCATGGCTACACCTTC. This sequence encodes CASSYFRRGYHGYTF.

The CDR3 DNA follows: TGTGCCATCAGGCCCTCCGGGCAAGAGACCCAGTACTTC. This encodes CAIRPSGQETQYF. The rearrangement uses TRBV10-3 and TRBJ2-5; D remains unclear. CDR3 length equals 13 residues. Germline lookup yields CDR1 ENHRY and CDR2 SYGVKD. Trimming removed 6 bases at V and 2 bases at J, with 10 bases between.

The J gene is TRBJ1-3, the V gene TRBV30; tentatively, D is TRBD1 (5 bases). V was pared by 2 bases and J by 0 bases, with 8 bases between. In germline, CDR1 is GTSNPN, CDR2 SVGIG (reference sequence). This CDR3 region has 14 residues. The CDR3: CAWSQGFSGNTIYF. CDR3 nucleotide sequence: TGTGCCTGGAGTCAGGGTTTCTCTGGAAACACCATATATTTT.

The chain has TRBV7-9 and TRBJ2-2; perhaps TRBD1 as D (6 bases). The length of the CDR3 is 16 residues. Trimming left V 2 bases short and J 5 bases short, with 15 bases between. Germline V gives CDR1 SEHNR, CDR2 FQNEAQ (reference sequence). The CDR3 DNA reads TGTGCCAGCAGCTTAACGGCCAGGGGTGTTACCGGGGAGCTGTTTTTT. Protein product: CASSLTARGVTGELFF. The whole variable domain, filled in from reference TRBV7-9 and TRBJ2-2, reads DTGVSQNPRHKITKRGQNVTFRCDPISEHNRLYWYRQTLGQGPEFLTYFQNEAQLEKSRLLSDRFSAERPKGSFSTLEIQRTEQGDSAMYLCASSLTARGVTGELFFGEGSRLTVL.

The chain has TRBV6-1 and TRBJ1-4; D is unresolved. The CDR3 contains 14 residues. Trimming took off 5 bases at V and 0 bases at J, with 7 bases between the two ends. Looked up from germline, CDR1 is MNHNS and CDR2 is SASEGT. The CDR3 loop is CASSPGATNEKLFF. CDR3 nucleotides: TGTGCCAGCAGTCCTGGAGCAACTAATGAAAAACTGTTTTTT.

The chain carries TRBV9 and TRBJ2-7, with TRBD2 matching over 7 bases. V shed 0 bases and J 2 bases; nucleotides not matched to a gene: 5. Germline CDR1 and CDR2: SGDLS and YYNGEE. The CDR3 consists of 15 residues. CDR3 loop: CASSVGPGTTYEQYF. Written as DNA, the CDR3 is TGTGCCAGCAGCGTAGGGCCAGGGACTACCTACGAGCAGTACTTC.

This chain connects TRBV9 to TRBJ2-1; possibly TRBD2 for D (5 bases). The CDR3 contains 13 residues. The germline V gene encodes CDR1 SGDLS and CDR2 YYNGEE. V lost 4 bases and J lost 7, with 12 bases in between. The CDR3 region is CASSTDPGNEQFF. The DNA for the CDR3 is TGTGCCAGCAGCACGGACCCGGGGAATGAGCAGTTCTTC.

The chain carries TRBV15 and TRBJ2-3, with 12 bases fitting TRBD2. After removal of 2 bases from V and 3 bases from J, the junction contained 12 bases not matched to a gene. Germline V gives CDR1 LNHNV, CDR2 YYDKDF (reference sequence). The CDR3 extends over 19 amino acids. CDR3 DNA: TGTGCCACCAGCAGACCTACTAGCGGGGGGACCGTGAGGACAGATACGCAGTATTTT. This sequence encodes CATSRPTSGGTVRTDTQYF.

The V and J genes are TRBV19 and TRBJ1-2; D ambiguous. The germline V and J ends were trimmed by 6 bases and 4 bases, with 15 bases remaining between them. The CDR3 is 14 amino acids. Germline V gene sequence: CDR1 LNHDA, CDR2 SQIVND (reference sequence). Here the CDR3 DNA reads TGTGCCAGTAGGAATCCTGGAGGTGGCTATGGCTACACCTTC. Translation gives CASRNPGGGYGYTF.

This clone was observed a handful of times. The chain couples TRBV23-1 to TRBJ1-2; 7 bases fit TRBD1. TRBV23-1 is an ORF for which the function is uncertain. The trim removed 1 base at V and 8 bases at J, leaving 13 bases unmatched. CDR3 length: 16 residues. The CDR3 is CASSQFKDRLRNGYTF. In DNA form, the CDR3 reads TGCGCCAGCAGTCAATTCAAGGACAGGTTAAGAAACGGCTACACCTTC.

The V gene is TRBV4-3, the J gene TRBJ1-2; D is perhaps TRBD1 (6 bases). Trimming removed 1 base from V and 4 bases from J, with 13 bases in between. The germline V gene encodes CDR1 LGHNA and CDR2 YSLEER. The CDR3 totals 15 residues. The DNA for the CDR3 is TGCGCCAGCAGCCAAGGTGCCAGGGGAACCTATGGCTACACCTTC. This gives the protein CASSQGARGTYGYTF.

Here the CDR3 reads CASSLERNTEAFF. CDR3 DNA: TGTGCCAGCAGCTTGGAGAGGAACACTGAAGCTTTCTTT. This rearrangement joins TRBV5-6 to TRBJ1-1; D gene ambiguous. Germline V gene data show CDR1 as SGHDT and CDR2 as YYEEEE. The CDR3 is 13 amino acids. With 0 bases removed from V and 1 base from J, the gap between germline ends came to 4 bases.

This sequence joins TRBV7-2 and TRBJ2-2, with D perhaps TRBD1 (6 bases). The V end was cut by 1 base, the J end by 8 bases, with 20 bases between. The CDR3 length is 17 residues. CDR1 and CDR2 (germline): SGHTA, FQGNSA. The CDR3 DNA reads as TGTGCCAGCAGCTTAGTTTACTGGGGGCCTCGACCGGGGGAGCTGTTTTTT. Translating it yields CASSLVYWGPRPGELFF.

J is TRBJ1-1 and V is TRBV5-1; the match to TRBD1 covers 9 bases. This CDR3 spans 15 amino acids. V lost 4 bases and J lost 2; bases outside the gene matches: 6. In germline, CDR1 is SGHRS, CDR2 YFSETQ. CDR3 coding DNA: TGCGCCAGCAGCCCTACGACAGGGGGAAACACTGAAGCTTTCTTT. Translated, it gives CASSPTTGGNTEAFF.

The chain recombines TRBV7-8 with TRBJ2-1; TRBD2 agrees at 11 bases. V shed 7 bases and J 9 bases; nucleotides not matched to a gene: 8. Germline CDR1 is SGHVS and CDR2 is FQNEAQ. The CDR3 length is 14 residues. In DNA, the CDR3 is TGTGCCAGCAAGATAGCGGGGGGGCCCCGTGAGCAGTTCTTC. Amino acids: CASKIAGGPREQFF.

The chain is built from TRBV5-6 and TRBJ2-1; no clear D gene. V lost 0 bases and J lost 9, with 7 bases in between. The CDR3 is 12 amino acids. Germline assignment: CDR1 SGHDT and CDR2 YYEEEE. The CDR3 loop is CASSLGGSEQFF. The CDR3, as DNA: TGTGCCAGCAGCTTGGGAGGCTCTGAGCAGTTCTTC.

The V call is TRBV28, the J call TRBJ2-2, with D possibly TRBD2 on 6 matching bases. Germline values: CDR1 MDHEN, CDR2 SYDVKM. V was clipped by 3 bases and J by 6 bases, with 11 bases between them. The CDR3 is 14 amino acids. Here the CDR3 reads CASSFRRAAGELFF. CDR3 nucleotide sequence: TGTGCCAGCAGTTTCAGGAGGGCAGCCGGGGAGCTGTTTTTT.

V gene TRBV29-1 combines with J gene TRBJ1-5; D is perhaps TRBD1 (6 bases). With 4 bases removed from V and 3 bases from J, the gap between germline ends came to 10 bases. Germline V CDR1 and CDR2: SQVTM, ANQGSEA. The length of the CDR3 is 13 residues. CDR3 sequence: CSVAGQNNQPQHF. CDR3 nucleotide sequence: TGCAGCGTTGCAGGACAGAACAATCAGCCCCAGCATTTT.